This TCR beta chain emerged from a study of regulatory T cells in long-lasting Graves disease (dated by TCRdb to about 2021). The study in broad terms: Persistent Graves' disease was defined as persistently positive TSH receptor autoantibodies together with antithyroid drug treatment for over 5 years. Patients with persistent Graves' disease were compared with patients with newly diagnosed Graves' disease using TCR sequencing and RNA sequencing of peripheral blood. The study took place in China and was registered as a clinical trial. A total of around 33 samples underwent TCR sequencing, from some 13 patients with persistent Graves' disease and around 20 patients with newly diagnosed Graves' disease. Antithyroid drugs had been taken for approximately 10 years on average by persistent Graves' disease patients in the clinical cohort. What the research found in general, with its limitations: Persistent patients shared more public clonotypes among themselves (2,741) than newly diagnosed patients did (nearly 1,000). Peripheral blood alone was examined, since thyroid tissue, which constituted the primary lesion, could not be accessed. Compared with newly diagnosed patients, patients with persistent Graves' disease had lower TCR Shannon entropy and fewer highly expanded clones, which suggests clonal expansion. As a limitation, the authors acknowledged that the small sample size may reduce accuracy. Persistent disease showed preferential use of TRBV28, TRBJ1-2 and TRBJ2-5, whereas newly diagnosed disease favored TRBV20-1 and TRBJ2-1. Sequencing and analysis were restricted to the TCR beta chain.

This clonotype was counted at least ten times. No cognate antigen has been identified for it. Qualities for individual bases were not recorded, and no much larger clone is one base off. Library creation used multiplex PCR. Reads for this sample came from an Illumina HiSeq 4000. CDR3 regions were amplified by Arm-PCR with iRepertoire HTBI primers to construct TCR beta libraries. Gel purification was performed on PCR products prior to sequencing. The study's own analysis went as follows. A total of around 66 TRBV and under 15 TRBJ segments were identified across samples and were used for gene usage analysis of CDR3 amino acid clonotypes. COPE and FqMerger were used to merge filtered high-quality paired reads into contigs. BLAST was used to align contigs to IMGT TRBV, TRBD and TRBJ reference genes, with CDR3 defined following IMGT. Any clonotype with a frequency above 0.1% was counted as a highly expanded clone. Shannon entropy served as the measure of repertoire diversity, while the Gini coefficient captured V-J evenness. A clonotype was considered public if more than one individual shared it. TCRdb trimmed the raw reads at Q25, called clones with MiXCR and kept productive beta chains. For every CDR3 protein sequence, its rows merge into one entry that carries the most common genes and DNA. The V and J calls, along with clone size, are taken from TCRdb and not from the paper's own processing. Here the sample has a few hundred thousand distinct CDR3 sequences; roughly 24% occur a single time. The ten top clones hold approximately 30% of the sample.

The CDR3 contains 15 residues, cysteine and phenylalanine counted. CDR3 DNA is the only sequence kept; it has 45 bases, read in frame from the first base. Based on the germline V gene, the CDR1 and CDR2 sequences are MNHNS and SASEGT. V was cut back by 8 bases and J by 3 bases, leaving a gap of 20 bases between them. The time point label here, explained by the study, means: persistent/refractory GD, antithyroid drugs over 5 years with positive TRAb. RNA was extracted from PBMCs in TRIzol for both TCR sequencing and RNA sequencing. Graves' disease was diagnosed according to American Thyroid Association guidelines. Patients for the study were recruited at an endocrinology department in Xi'an, China. Each patient gave approximately 9 milliliters of peripheral blood, collected in an EDTA anticoagulant tube. Ficoll Paque Plus density gradient separation was used to isolate PBMCs, and no further T cell sorting was done. An Agilent 2100 Bioanalyzer and agarose gel were used to check RNA quality, and a NanoDrop 2000 was used to measure RNA concentration.

This sequence was found in a woman between 40 and 55 years old with Graves disease. Donor details come from another sample of the same person, matched by shared clones. The chain couples TRBV6-1 to TRBJ2-7; no confident D gene assignment can be made. This sample comprised peripheral blood mononuclear cells (PBMCs), obtained when the disease was refractory, from a patient treated with antithyroid drugs. The DNA sequence follows: TGTGCCAGCGGCGATCGGACCGGTAAGGGCTACGAGCAGTACTTC. It encodes CASGDRTGKGYEQYF.